This note documents a single TCR beta chain sequence. What antigen it recognizes has not been identified. It has no much larger one-base neighbor in the sample; base qualities were not kept. The data were taken from a study of long-term antiretroviral therapy in people with HIV (dated 2022 in TCRdb). For the study in its entirety: The earliest samples were collected roughly a decade before the 2015 WHO recommendation for immediate ART, at a time when ART was usually postponed until CD4 counts fell. This retrospective serial study examined whether starting ART and sustained HIV suppression were associated with changes in the composition and diversity of the TRB repertoire in peripheral blood. The cohort contributed about 200 cryopreserved PBMC samples from about 30 adults with confirmed HIV infection, collected serially over a mean of around 6 years (range 1-12). Among the 30 to 35 participants with HIV, fewer than twelve were female. No cross-contamination during QIAcube processing turned up in test extractions that ran a monoclonal T-cell line alongside 30 or so polyclonal samples. Study-wide findings and limitations: Limited PBMC availability meant only the TCR beta chain was sequenced, without alpha chain pairing. Samples dated from 2004 to 2017, and the ART regimens used may be less effective than current ones. Because pre-ART samples had limited cell numbers, unsorted PBMC were profiled rather than sorted CD4+ and CD8+ T cells. ART initiation was associated with a significant increase in TRB diversity, but diversity stayed significantly below transplant donor controls even after long-term ART. At every time point, the repertoire was dominated by expanded TRB clones first identified before ART initiation, although this dominance fluctuated and, in many PLHIV, declined after ART. Inferences about post-ART repertoire changes are limited because no data were available on ART adherence, viral resistance or therapy changes. Narrower CDR3 length ranges were observed in HIV repertoires than in controls, and an antigen-experienced repertoire with only a slight naive shift after ART was suggested by the network structure.

Participants were included only if at least one PBMC sample before ART initiation and at least two post-ART samples were available. Every participant with HIV received treatment in the United States of America. Before DNA extraction, cryopreserved samples of roughly 0.85-10 million PBMC were thawed and washed. At the time of the earliest PBMC sample, participants with HIV were aged between about 20 and 54 years. PBMC samples from each participant spanned 1-4 timepoints before ART initiation and 2-8 timepoints after ART initiation, with a median of 7 samples. For every participant, serial HIV viral load, CD4+ T-cell count, ART history and demographic data were obtained. Using a Qiagen kit on a QIAcube, genomic DNA was extracted from unsorted PBMC, with samples processed in batches of 12. The immunoSEQ hsTCRB v3.0 assay was used at survey level resolution to sequence the TRB variable region. The targeted TRB sequencing depth was about 35,000-55,000 T-cell genomes per sample. Pooled TRB libraries were sequenced on an Illumina MiSeq with a v3 150-cycle kit. The published analysis was carried out like this. Repertoire analysis was performed in R inside a reproducible Nextflow workflow that covered QC, data transformation and analysis. LymphoSeq2, an R package for exploring AIRR-Seq data, was used to implement custom analyses. A handful of samples yielding fewer than 5000 total TRB sequences were excluded, leaving 150 to 200 analyzed HIV repertoires. Among the 170 to 200 HIV repertoires that were kept, some 61 were collected before ART initiation and over 120 were collected after ART initiation. Repertoires were downsampled to 5000 TRB nucleotide sequences, and summary statistics were averaged over 100 downsampling iterations. The analysis kept only TRB sequences whose CDR3 regions were at least seven amino acids long. Two measures captured diversity: a Shannon entropy-derived clonality score and the Gini coefficient. Repertoire networks linked the top 5000 CDR3 amino acid sequences whenever two sequences differed by an edit distance of one. For TRB CDR3 amino acid sequences, GLIPH2 was used to predict antigen specificity groups and MHC restriction. CDR3 amino acid sequences were matched against VDJdb and McPAS-TCR to flag known CMV, EBV, HIV or tissue antigen associations. Pre-ART, post-ART and control groups were compared with Wilcoxon signed-rank tests and Holm-Bonferroni correction. In its TCRdb copy, this immuneACCESS table keeps in-frame sequences only and misses some clones. Where compared with another copy, unresolved V genes explain less than half of these, and the others have no known cause. D and trimming come from the DNA, and the V and J calls and clone size come from that table. Within this sample are around 17,000 clones, with about 88% of them counted one time only. 7% to 10% of the sample rests with the top ten.

Taken from cysteine to phenylalanine, the CDR3 has 14 residues. This entry keeps only the CDR3 DNA: 42 bases, framed from base 1. Reading the germline V gene gives CDR1 SGHRS and CDR2 YFSETQ. Trimming takes 5 bases off V and 5 bases off J; junction bases not matched to a gene: 6. The TCR was taken from a man younger than 35 with HIV. Recombination linked TRBV5-1 to TRBJ2-2; TRBD2 agrees with 7 junctional bases. The sample here was unsorted PBMCs, taken 0.1 years after starting antiretroviral therapy. The nucleotide sequence reads as follows: TGCGCCAGCAGTGCAGGGACTACTACCGGGGAGCTGTTTTTT. This gives the protein CASSAGTTTGELFF.